This T cell receptor beta chain was recovered during a study of T cells in Graves' hyperthyroidism and ophthalmopathy. Authors of the study amplified TCR beta CDR3 regions from RNA transcripts. Using the HTBI primer set, a first-round RT-PCR was run on the TCR CDR3. MiXCR, run by TCRdb on the multiplex PCR reads, gives a single entry per CDR3 protein. The sample records around 800,000 distinct CDR3 sequences, about 38% being singletons. The CDR3 runs 16 residues. Germline lookup yields CDR1 ENHRY and CDR2 SYGVKD. Deletions cut 3 bases from V and 3 bases from J, with 14 bases between. The chain employs TRBV10-3 and TRBJ2-2; the D gene could be TRBD1 or TRBD2 (5 bases each). The clonotype originates from a man younger than 35 with Graves' hyperthyroidism. The specimen sequenced was blood. Here the CDR3 DNA reads TGTGCCATCAGTGATCAGGGTTTGGGGGACACCGGGGAGCTGTTTTTT. Amino acid sequence: CAISDQGLGDTGELFF.